This T cell receptor (beta chain) was recovered during a study of cytomegalovirus exposure and HLA in healthy donors. Points from the study as a whole: It was 164 TCR beta chains that were listed as cytomegalovirus-associated. Common viral pathogens seemed, in a later analysis, to connect with several of the most significant clusters.

PCR used 60 Vbeta primers and 13 Jbeta primers. Assay used: immunoSEQ multiplex PCR; TCRdb lists only in-frame clones, some missing. The profile covers some 84,000 clones, with about three quarters appearing a single time and roughly 2% taken by the ten largest. As for this clone: Its antigen is still unknown.

This TCR was recovered from a boy younger than 18 in good health and CMV-seronegative. The sequencing input was PBMCs.

The CDR3 reads CASSSTGASYEQYF. The CDR3 DNA follows: TGTGCCAGCAGCTCGACAGGAGCCTCCTACGAGCAGTACTTC. This rearrangement joins TRBV7-9 to TRBJ2-7; D perhaps matches TRBD1 (6 bases). The V gene's germline CDR1 is SEHNR and CDR2 FQNEAQ (reference sequence). The CDR3 runs 14 residues. Trimming stripped 4 bases from V and 0 bases from J, with 10 bases between. Full variable domain (outside the CDR3, taken from reference TRBV7-9 and TRBJ2-7): DTGVSQNPRHKITKRGQNVTFRCDPISEHNRLYWYRQTLGQGPEFLTYFQNEAQLEKSRLLSDRFSAERPKGSFSTLEIQRTEQGDSAMYLCASSSTGASYEQYFGPGTRLTVT.